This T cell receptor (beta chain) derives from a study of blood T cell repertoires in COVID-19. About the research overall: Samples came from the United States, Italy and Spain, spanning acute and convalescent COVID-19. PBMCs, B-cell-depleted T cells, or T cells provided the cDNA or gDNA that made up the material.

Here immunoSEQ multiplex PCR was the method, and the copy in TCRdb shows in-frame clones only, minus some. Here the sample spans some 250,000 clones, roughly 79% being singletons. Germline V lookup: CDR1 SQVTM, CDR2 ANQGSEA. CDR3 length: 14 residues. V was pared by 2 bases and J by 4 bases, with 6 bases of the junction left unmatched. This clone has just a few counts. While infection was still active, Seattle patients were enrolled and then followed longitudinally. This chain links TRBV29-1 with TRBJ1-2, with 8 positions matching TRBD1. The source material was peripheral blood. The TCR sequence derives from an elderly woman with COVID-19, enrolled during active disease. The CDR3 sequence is CSVESGQGLYGYTF. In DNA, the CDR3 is TGCAGCGTTGAATCAGGACAGGGCCTCTATGGCTACACCTTC.